This TCR beta chain was observed in a study of OX40 agonist ivuxolimab in advanced cancers. Profiled with immunoSEQ multiplex PCR; TCRdb holds only in-frame clones, not every one. Of some 50,000 clones listed, around nine tenths are singletons. With 2 bases clipped from V and 6 bases from J, the junction kept 2 bases outside the gene matches. Germline lookup yields CDR1 SGHAT and CDR2 FQDESV (reference sequence). CDR3 length: 13 residues. The sequence derives from an adult with an advanced solid tumor such as melanoma, head and neck, liver or kidney cancer. The chain employs TRBV11-1 and TRBJ1-1; 8 positions match TRBD1. The material was CD4+ or CD8+ T cells sorted from blood, obtained in a trial of the OX40 agonist ivuxolimab. CDR3 loop: CASSLTGGSEAFF. The DNA for the CDR3 is TGTGCCAGCAGCTTAACAGGGGGGTCTGAAGCTTTCTTT.